These 8 T cell receptor beta chains came from one sample sequenced in a study of naive and memory T cell subsets. Two oligonucleotides, mixed equimolar, formed the beta constant-region primer covering TRBC1 and TRBC2. TCRdb analysed the UMI-ligation and nested PCR reads with MiXCR anew, one entry per CDR3 protein. The data contain about 85,000 distinct CDR3 sequences, around 13% of them seen just once; the ten biggest clones take up 0.9% to 0.95%. Sequencing was done on a sample of central memory CD4+ T cells from blood. Receptor source: a human donor in good health.

This clonotype was counted between two and nine times. J is TRBJ2-1 and V is TRBV7-2; D is possibly TRBD1 (5 bases). The CDR3 spans 13 residues. The germline CDR1 and CDR2 sequences are SGHTA and FQGNSA. The ends were cut back, 0 bases at V and 6 bases at J, with 6 bases in the middle. The CDR3 DNA follows: TGTGCCAGCAGCTTAGCGGGGCTCAATGAGCAGTTCTTC. Protein: CASSLAGLNEQFF.

The chain recombines TRBV24-1 with TRBJ1-5, with D hard to call. The germline V gene encodes CDR1 KGHDR and CDR2 SFDVKD. The CDR3 consists of 14 residues. V lost 7 bases, J lost 0 bases, and 9 bases lay in between. CDR3: CATRESGSNQPQHF. The CDR3 coding sequence is TGTGCCACCAGGGAAAGTGGTAGCAATCAGCCCCAGCATTTT.

This clonotype was recorded a few times. The V gene is TRBV7-3, the J gene TRBJ1-1, with D hard to call. The germline CDR1 and CDR2 sequences are SGHTA and FQGTGA. The CDR3 runs to 14 residues. V lost 4 bases and J lost 1, with 10 bases in between. In nucleotides, the CDR3 is TGTGCCAGCAGCTCATCGGCCTCGAACACTGAAGCTTTCTTT. Translated, it gives CASSSSASNTEAFF.

The chain employs TRBV29-1 and TRBJ2-7; 9 nucleotides line up with TRBD2. CDR1 SQVTM and CDR2 ANQGSEA come from the germline V gene. Trimming removed 7 bases from V and 4 bases from J; junction bases left unmatched: 11. This CDR3 is built from 14 residues. The CDR3 sequence is CSASNPSGAYEQYF. The CDR3 nucleotides read TGCAGCGCTTCCAACCCTAGCGGGGCGTACGAGCAGTACTTC.

This clonotype was seen many times. The gene calls are TRBV6-1 and TRBJ2-7; tentatively, D is TRBD2 (6 bases). Germline V gene lookup returns CDR1 MNHNS and CDR2 SASEGT. CDR3 length equals 15 residues. The V end lost 1 base, the J end lost 5 bases, and 15 bases lay between the germline ends. In nucleotides, the CDR3 is TGTGCCAGCAGTGAAGTGGGGCGGAGGGGCGACGAGCAGTACTTC. Its protein is CASSEVGRRGDEQYF.

This clonotype was found a few times. This chain joins TRBV10-3 and TRBJ2-3; either TRBD1 or TRBD2 may fit D (7 bases each). This CDR3 region has 17 residues. From germline, CDR1 is ENHRY and CDR2 SYGVKD. V shed 8 bases and J shed 6 bases, with 27 bases lying between them. Here the CDR3 DNA reads TGTGCCATCTTAGGATCCCTCCTAGCGGAGACAGGGGATACGCAGTATTTT. Its translation is CAILGSLLAETGDTQYF.

The rearrangement links TRBV28 to TRBJ1-1; D ambiguous. The CDR3 length is 14 residues. The V gene lost 3 bases and the J gene lost 3 bases, with 11 bases spanning the gap. From germline, CDR1 is MDHEN and CDR2 SYDVKM. Written as DNA, the CDR3 is TGTGCCAGCAGTTTCGACGGGTCACACACTGAAGCTTTCTTT. Protein product: CASSFDGSHTEAFF.

This clonotype was detected many times. The genes are TRBV28 and TRBJ2-6, with D possibly TRBD1 on 5 matching bases. Germline CDR1 is MDHEN and CDR2 is SYDVKM. V dropped 6 bases and J dropped 0 bases, with 12 bases sitting between them. The CDR3 spans 16 residues. CDR3 DNA sequence: TGTGCCAGCAGACCAGGGTTCTACTCTGGGGCCAACGTCCTGACTTTC. Translation: CASRPGFYSGANVLTF.